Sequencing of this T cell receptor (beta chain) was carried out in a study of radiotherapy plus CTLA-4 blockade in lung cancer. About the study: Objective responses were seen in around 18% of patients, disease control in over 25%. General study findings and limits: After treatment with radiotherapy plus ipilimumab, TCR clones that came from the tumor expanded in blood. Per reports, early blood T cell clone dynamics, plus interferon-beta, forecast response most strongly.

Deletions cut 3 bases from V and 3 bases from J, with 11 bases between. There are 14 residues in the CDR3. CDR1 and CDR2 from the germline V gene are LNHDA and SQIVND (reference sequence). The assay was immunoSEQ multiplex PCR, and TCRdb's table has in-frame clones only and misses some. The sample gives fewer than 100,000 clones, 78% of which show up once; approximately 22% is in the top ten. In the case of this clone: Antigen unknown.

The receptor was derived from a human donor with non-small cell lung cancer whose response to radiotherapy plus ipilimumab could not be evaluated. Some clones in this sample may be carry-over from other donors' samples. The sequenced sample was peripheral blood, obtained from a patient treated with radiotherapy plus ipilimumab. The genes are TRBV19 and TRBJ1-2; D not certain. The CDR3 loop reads CASSMSQDYYGYTF. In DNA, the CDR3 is TGTGCCAGTAGTATGAGTCAGGACTACTATGGCTACACCTTC.